Many counts were recorded for the clone carrying this T cell receptor beta chain. Its specificity is unknown. This CDR3 is 13 amino acids long. V was cut by 0 bases and J by 9 bases, with 9 bases left in between. The record originates from a study of identical twins. Study results and limitations: Modeled out-of-frame TCR alpha sharing in monozygotic twins fell below observed levels. Whereas memory repertoires showed no such difference, abundant cord blood beta clonotypes carried fewer insertions. Conclusions rested on cross-sectional statistics rather than following the same donors.

TCRdb called the 5' RACE reads again in MiXCR, with one record for every CDR3 protein. The data hold roughly 250,000 distinct CDR3 sequences, with approximately 7% observed a single time. These data also formed part of another study, on yellow fever vaccine responses in identical twins. That study adds: Twins reportedly appeared to share part of their vaccine T cell response while keeping part individual.

The sequenced sample was memory (CD45RO+) T cells sorted from blood. This sequence was found in a woman between 18 and 30 years old in good health. This chain joins TRBV12-3 or TRBV12-4 and TRBJ2-4; D unclear. DNA for the CDR3: TGTGCCAGCAGTTTAGCGGGTCAAGGCATTCAGTACTTC. This encodes CASSLAGQGIQYF.